Listed here are 2 T cell receptor beta chains from one sample, sequenced in a study of OX40 agonist ivuxolimab in advanced cancers. TCRdb's table, derived via immunoSEQ multiplex PCR, lists solely in-frame clones and lacks some. This sample has 77,000 or so clones; around 90% occur once, and the top ten carry about 1.7%. The source was CD4+ or CD8+ T cells sorted from blood, collected in a trial of the OX40 agonist ivuxolimab. The receptors shown here come from an adult with an advanced solid tumor such as melanoma, head and neck, liver or kidney cancer.

This clone has a single count. The genes are TRBV28 and TRBJ2-1, with D possibly matching TRBD2 (5 bases). The length of the CDR3 is 14 residues. V lost 7 bases to trimming and J lost 0 bases, with 10 bases between them. Germline assignment: CDR1 MDHEN and CDR2 SYDVKM. The CDR3 nucleotides are TGTGCCAGCATGACTACGAGCTCCTACAATGAGCAGTTCTTC. Its translation: CASMTTSSYNEQFF. The entire variable domain, with the rest obtained from reference TRBV28 and TRBJ2-1, is as follows: DVKVTQSSRYLVKRTGEKVFLECVQDMDHENMFWYRQDPGLGLRLIYFSYDVKMKEKGDIPEGYSVSREKKERFSLILESASTNQTSMYLCASMTTSSYNEQFFGPGTRLTVL.

The chain links TRBV10-3 to TRBJ1-1, with 10 bases fitting TRBD1. Germline V CDR1 and CDR2: ENHRY, SYGVKD. With 5 bases clipped from V and 5 bases from J, the junction kept 8 bases outside the gene matches. This CDR3 comprises 15 residues. The CDR3 region is CAISRQGASETEAFF. The CDR3 nucleotides read TGTGCCATCAGTCGACAGGGGGCCTCTGAAACTGAAGCTTTCTTT.